A selection of T cell receptor beta chains follows, all from one sample in a study of siplizumab effects on memory and regulatory T cells. The protocol was immunoSEQ multiplex PCR, while the TCRdb copy is restricted to in-frame clones and leaves out a portion. The data show approximately 68,000 clones, with 91% seen just once and around 29% held by the top ten. The sample taken for sequencing was CD8+ T cells sorted from blood. Source of these receptors: a human donor in good health. Both conserved end residues are part of each CDR3. Size tells how often a clone was seen (once, few, many) or the class of an expanded clone, and some rows leave it out.

CASSESGYQPQHF	TRBJ1-5	-	TRBV6-4
CASSDTGTKYEQYF	TRBJ2-7	-	TRBV6-1
CASSGIGGEQYF	TRBJ2-7	-	TRBV7-9
CASSQVIWASERTNYGYTF	TRBJ1-2	-	TRBV4-2
CASSQARTLYNEQFF	TRBJ2-1	-	TRBV4-1
CASSQGAPATGELFF	TRBJ2-2	-	TRBV4-1
CASSMESQNEQFF	TRBJ2-1	-	TRBV5-4
CASSQGLAGEYEQYF	TRBJ2-7	-	TRBV4-1
CASSVGYNEQFF	TRBJ2-1	-	TRBV9
CASSILDGTGFNEQYF	TRBJ2-7	-	TRBV2
CASSPDQGGSPSYEQYF	TRBJ2-7	-	TRBV18
CASSLSAGELFF	TRBJ2-2	-	TRBV7-3
CASSPNPRDRRTDTQYF	TRBJ2-3	once	TRBV21-1
CASSLGESSYNEQFF	TRBJ2-1	-	TRBV5-1
CASTLAGGPKNEQFF	TRBJ2-1	-	TRBV7-6
CASSEGVGGAHSNQPQHF	TRBJ1-5	-	TRBV2
CASSQDLGQGSYGYTF	TRBJ1-2	once	TRBV4-2
CASSKCRTGVNNEQFF	TRBJ2-1	-	TRBV21-1
CASSSRPQGGGAYEQYF	TRBJ2-7	-	TRBV5-1
CASGWGQGHYNEQFF	TRBJ2-1	-	TRBV12-5
CASSLAAGGKGELFF	TRBJ2-2	-	TRBV7-2
CASSQRGQGQTEAFF	TRBJ1-1	-	TRBV4-2
CASSEAGVGQGRNTIYF	TRBJ1-3	-	TRBV2
CASSLPLTYEQYF	TRBJ2-7	many	TRBV7-9
CASSQTGGPSYEQYF	TRBJ2-7	-	TRBV7-3
CASKAGQGGYGYTF	TRBJ1-2	many	TRBV6-5
CASSYQGVYEQYF	TRBJ2-7	once	TRBV27
CATERRSSYEQYF	TRBJ2-7	-	TRBV6-1
CASLGANTEAFF	TRBJ1-1	-	TRBV18
CASSQVNGPSYEQYF	TRBJ2-7	-	TRBV4-1
CASSLSPDRVYQETQYF	TRBJ2-5	once	TRBV5-6
CASSPPSTDTQYF	TRBJ2-3	-	TRBV7-9
CASNLGLGVYNEQFF	TRBJ2-1	-	TRBV11-2
CASSLAAGYTEAFF	TRBJ1-1	once	TRBV5-5
CASSDLGSYNEQFF	TRBJ2-1	-	TRBV6-1
CASSRLAGTNEQFF	TRBJ2-1	-	TRBV19
CASSYPNGMHGELFF	TRBJ2-2	once	TRBV6-5
CASSLGGSSYNEQFF	TRBJ2-1	-	TRBV27
CASSSSAEGYEQYF	TRBJ2-7	-	TRBV19
CASSPRGVANTGELFF	TRBJ2-2	-	TRBV11-3
CASSWTGPGNTIYF	TRBJ1-3	-	TRBV5-1
CASSQGVDPRGNEKLFF	TRBJ1-4	-	TRBV14
CASSLQDSEQFF	TRBJ2-1	few	TRBV27
CASSQRQGNTEAFF	TRBJ1-1	-	TRBV14
CASSWGVREQYF	TRBJ2-7	-	TRBV5-5
CASSKVQREVYEQYF	TRBJ2-7	-	TRBV21-1
CASSISFLQGSDSPLHF	TRBJ1-6	-	TRBV19
CAPSGQGDRDTQYF	TRBJ2-3	-	TRBV21-1